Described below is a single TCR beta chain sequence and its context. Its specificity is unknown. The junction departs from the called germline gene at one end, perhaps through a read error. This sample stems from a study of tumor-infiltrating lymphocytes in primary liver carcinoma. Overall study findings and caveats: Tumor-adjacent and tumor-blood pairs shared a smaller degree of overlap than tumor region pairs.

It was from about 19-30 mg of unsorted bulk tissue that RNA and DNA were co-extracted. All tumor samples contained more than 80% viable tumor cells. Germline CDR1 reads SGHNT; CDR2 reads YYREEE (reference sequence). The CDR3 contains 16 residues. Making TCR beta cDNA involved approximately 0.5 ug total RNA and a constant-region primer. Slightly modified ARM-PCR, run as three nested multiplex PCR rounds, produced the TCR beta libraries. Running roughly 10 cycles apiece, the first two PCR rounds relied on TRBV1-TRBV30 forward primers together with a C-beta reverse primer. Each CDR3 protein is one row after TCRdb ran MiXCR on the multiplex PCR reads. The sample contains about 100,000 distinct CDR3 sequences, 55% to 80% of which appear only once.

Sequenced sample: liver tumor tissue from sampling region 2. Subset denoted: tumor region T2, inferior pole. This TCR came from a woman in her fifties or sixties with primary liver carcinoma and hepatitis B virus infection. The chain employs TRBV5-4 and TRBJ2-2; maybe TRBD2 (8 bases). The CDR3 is CASSPGGTANTGGLFF. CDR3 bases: TGTGCAAGCAGCCCGGGGGGGACAGCGAACACCGGGGGGCTGTTTTTT.